The TCR beta chain under discussion was sequenced for a study of blood T cell repertoires in COVID-19. Whole-study context: Sites in the United States, Italy and Spain provided acute and convalescent COVID-19 samples.

Researchers sorted participants into cohorts using their self-reported clinical history. Original methodology: By means of reference gene primer amplification, nucleated cell counts were estimated. The table came from immunoSEQ multiplex PCR; TCRdb's copy has only in-frame clones and leaves some out. D and trimming were read from the DNA, whereas the V and J calls and clone size are those reported in that table. Among about 82,000 clones listed, 75% to 90% were seen once. The CDR3 covers 18 residues. Trimming cost V 4 bases and J 4 bases, with 25 bases left between them. Germline assignment: CDR1 SGHNT and CDR2 YYREEE (reference sequence).

Sequenced sample: PBMCs or T cells enriched from blood (not recorded which). This chain uses TRBV5-4 with TRBJ2-3, with TRBD1 as a possible D gene (6 bases). This TCR derives from a woman in her forties or fifties with acute COVID-19. CDR3 loop: CASSPGAGGRSIADTQYF. The CDR3 DNA sequence: TGTGCCAGCAGCCCAGGAGCTGGGGGCCGATCGATCGCAGATACGCAGTATTTT.